This T cell receptor beta chain was observed in a study of cytotoxic CD8 clonotypes in ibrutinib-treated CLL. On the study more broadly: Following treatment for a median around 13 months, range 6 to 36, response samples were then taken. The sample average was roughly 240,000 productive templates and tens of thousands of productive rearrangements. Study results and caveats: Public clonotypes were uncommon and contracted or stayed stable on treatment. Clonality was elevated at ibrutinib response and had returned toward baseline at progression.

Trimming cost V 10 bases and J 6 bases, with 13 bases left between them. The CDR3 runs to 12 residues. Germline CDR1 is MDHEN and CDR2 is SYDVKM. Method: immunoSEQ multiplex PCR; TCRdb's copy keeps in-frame clones and lacks some. Of 100,000 to 150,000 clones in the sample, 75% to 90% were seen once. Comments on this clone: Its specificity is unknown.

The TCR originated in a human donor with chronic lymphocytic leukemia. The chain links TRBV28 to TRBJ1-5; D possibly corresponds to TRBD1 (5 bases). Specimen: PBMCs, collected after 24 months of ibrutinib treatment. CDR3 sequence reads: CAIQGRSQPQHF. The CDR3 nucleotides read TGTGCCATCCAGGGTCGGAGTCAGCCCCAGCATTTT. Combining the CDR3 with reference TRBV28 and TRBJ1-5 gives the whole variable domain DVKVTQSSRYLVKRTGEKVFLECVQDMDHENMFWYRQDPGLGLRLIYFSYDVKMKEKGDIPEGYSVSREKKERFSLILESASTNQTSMYLCAIQGRSQPQHFGDGTRLSIL.